The 15 T cell receptor beta chains reported below all come from one sample, sequenced in a study of T cells in Graves' hyperthyroidism and ophthalmopathy. Authors of the study amplified TCR beta CDR3 regions from RNA transcripts. An initial round of RT-PCR targeting the TCR CDR3 relied on the HTBI primer set. TCRdb itself ran the multiplex PCR reads through MiXCR, one entry per CDR3 protein. The sample consists of approximately 400,000 distinct CDR3 sequences, 15% of them appearing once. Sequences were obtained from blood. The receptors were sampled from a woman under 40 with Graves' hyperthyroidism.

This clonotype has a count of ten or more. The gene calls are TRBV12-3 or TRBV12-4 and TRBJ2-7, with TRBD1 matching over 10 bases. J lost 4 bases, V lost 10 bases, and 7 bases had no gene match. The CDR3 has 13 amino acids. The CDR3, as DNA: TGTGCCACCCGGGACAGGGGCTCGTACGAGCAGTACTTC. Amino acid sequence: CATRDRGSYEQYF.

This clonotype was picked up a small number of times. The J gene is TRBJ1-5, the V gene TRBV20-1, with 11 bases identical to TRBD1. The germline V gene has CDR1 DFQATT and CDR2 SNEGSKA (reference sequence). This CDR3 has 18 amino acids. V was pared by 0 bases and J by 2 bases, with 9 bases of the junction left unmatched. The CDR3 loop reads CSARDPWVGQGGNQPQHF. The CDR3 region has the DNA TGCAGTGCTAGAGACCCGTGGGTGGGACAGGGGGGCAATCAGCCCCAGCATTTT.

The chain employs TRBV19 and TRBJ1-5; the match to TRBD1 covers 7 bases. With V trimmed by 5 bases and J by 5 bases, 12 bases remained unmatched. The CDR3 has 16 residues. The germline CDR1 and CDR2 sequences are LNHDA and SQIVND (reference sequence). The CDR3 DNA is TGTGCCAGTAGTGTTTACGACAGGGATAAGTATCAGCCCCAGCATTTT. Encoded protein: CASSVYDRDKYQPQHF.

This clonotype was observed at least ten times. The rearrangement uses TRBV9 and TRBJ2-7; TRBD1 matches 9 bases. J lost 2 bases, V lost 9 bases, and 12 bases had no gene match. CDR3 length: 15 residues. Germline CDR1 is SGDLS and CDR2 is YYNGEE. In DNA, the CDR3 is TGTGCCACCCCCTTACCCGGGACAGGGACCTACGAGCAGTACTTC. It yields the protein CATPLPGTGTYEQYF.

As to this clonotype: This may come from a read error, since a much larger clone is one base off. This sequence joins TRBV7-6 and TRBJ1-4, with a possible D match to TRBD1 (5 bases). The V gene's germline CDR1 is SGHVS and CDR2 FNYEAQ. The CDR3 is 15 residues long. For the CDR3, the DNA is TGTGCCAGCAGCTTAGAGTGGGGGACTAATGCAAAACTGTTTTTT. It codes for CASSLEWGTNAKLFF.

At least ten counts were recorded for this clonotype. The chain recombines TRBV4-1 with TRBJ2-4; 7 bases fit TRBD1. The junction had 5 bases not matched to a gene; V was cut back by 4 bases and J by 8 bases. The CDR3 spans 13 residues. Germline V gene sequence: CDR1 MGHRA, CDR2 YSYEKL. The CDR3 spells CASSPPQGDIQYF. The CDR3 DNA follows: TGCGCCAGCAGCCCACCCCAGGGGGACATTCAGTACTTC.

The chain recombines TRBV19 with TRBJ1-5; unclear D gene. In germline, CDR1 is LNHDA, CDR2 SQIVND (reference sequence). V dropped 5 bases and J dropped 7 bases, with 12 bases sitting between them. The CDR3 covers 13 residues. The CDR3 nucleotides are TGTGCCAGTAGTGTTTCTGTTTTGCAGCCCCAGCATTTT. Translating gives CASSVSVLQPQHF.

Ten or more counts support this clonotype. The chain couples TRBV6-2 or TRBV6-3 to TRBJ2-2, with 8 bases that match TRBD1. Germline V gives CDR1 MNHEY, CDR2 SVGEGT. V shed 6 bases and J 0 bases; nucleotides not matched to a gene: 6. The CDR3 contains 16 residues. For the CDR3, the DNA is TGTGCCAGCAGACGAAGACAGGGGCCGAACACCGGGGAGCTGTTTTTT. Amino acids: CASRRRQGPNTGELFF.

This clonotype occurred a few times. This sequence joins TRBV10-3 and TRBJ2-7; TRBD2 matches at 15 bases. The CDR3 loop spans 16 amino acids. The germline V gene has CDR1 ENHRY and CDR2 SYGVKD. V dropped 8 bases and J dropped 1; count of bases not matched to a gene: 6. The CDR3 protein is CAIGGLAGGASYEQYF. DNA of the CDR3: TGTGCCATCGGGGGACTAGCGGGAGGCGCTTCCTACGAGCAGTACTTC.

The sample holds one count of this clonotype. The chain has TRBV19 and TRBJ2-4; D is perhaps TRBD2 (6 bases). The CDR3 runs to 16 residues. V lost 2 bases, J lost 1 base, and 12 bases lay in between. Germline V lookup: CDR1 LNHDA, CDR2 SQIVND (reference sequence). The CDR3 nucleotides are TGTGCCAGTAGTATAAGTGGGAGGTTGGCCAAAAACATTCAGTACTTC. This encodes CASSISGRLAKNIQYF.

In its sample, this clonotype was seen many times. The chain couples TRBV28 to TRBJ1-1; TRBD1 matches at 7 bases. V was pared by 1 base and J by 4 bases, with 3 bases of the junction left unmatched. Per germline, CDR1 MDHEN and CDR2 SYDVKM. The CDR3 length is 14 residues. In nucleotides, the CDR3 is TGTGCCAGCAGTTTATTTTCAGGGGGCACTGAAGCTTTCTTT. This translates into CASSLFSGGTEAFF.

This clonotype was found a few times. The V and J genes are TRBV19 and TRBJ2-3; D might be TRBD2 (6 bases). Trimming stripped 7 bases from V and 4 bases from J, with 18 bases between. CDR3 size: 15 residues. Germline V lookup: CDR1 LNHDA, CDR2 SQIVND (reference sequence). The CDR3 spells CASTSGLSAADTQYF. The DNA for the CDR3 is TGTGCCAGTACCTCGGGACTCTCAGCAGCAGATACGCAGTATTTT.

At least ten counts were recorded for this clonotype. The chain joins TRBV6-2 or TRBV6-3 to TRBJ1-1; 8 nucleotides agree with TRBD1. Germline V gene sequence: CDR1 MNHEY, CDR2 SVGEGT. V lost 2 bases and J lost 0; bases outside the gene matches: 8. CDR3 length equals 17 residues. The CDR3 loop reads CASSYHKTGAMNTEAFF. CDR3 nucleotides: TGTGCCAGCAGTTACCATAAGACAGGGGCGATGAACACTGAAGCTTTCTTT.

This clonotype was observed a few times. The V gene is TRBV7-9, the J gene TRBJ2-7; 7 positions match TRBD1. V shed 5 bases and J 3 bases; nucleotides not matched to a gene: 10. There are 15 residues in the CDR3. In germline, CDR1 is SEHNR, CDR2 FQNEAQ (reference sequence). CDR3 DNA: TGTGCCAGCAGCACGGTGGGGCAGGGGGACTACGAGCAGTACTTC. This encodes CASSTVGQGDYEQYF.

V and J are TRBV20-1 and TRBJ2-7; TRBD2 matches 10 bases. The junction had 9 bases not matched to a gene; V was cut back by 5 bases and J by 2 bases. The length of the CDR3 is 15 residues. Germline assignment: CDR1 DFQATT and CDR2 SNEGSKA (reference sequence). The CDR3 DNA sequence: TGCAGTGCTCTCTTCAGCGGGAGGGTCCCCTACGAGCAGTACTTC. This translates into CSALFSGRVPYEQYF.